This T cell receptor (beta chain) is drawn from a study of vaccination effects on CD4 cells after COVID-19. Whole-study findings and limits: Clones of infection and vaccine origin contracted markedly late after vaccination.

The method was immunoSEQ multiplex PCR; TCRdb's version includes in-frame clones alone and lacks a portion of them. Of 20,000 to 25,000 clones detected, 65% to 85% appear once; the ten largest clones hold roughly a tenth. CDR1 is MNHNY and CDR2 is SVGAGI in the germline V gene (reference sequence). CDR3 length: 19 amino acids. Trimming removed 5 bases from V and 9 bases from J, with 32 bases in between. Of note for this clone: Antigen specificity is unknown.

ViraFEST expansion of antigen-specific CD4+ T cells with viral peptide pools preceded sequencing. Following culture for around 9 days, CD4+ T cells were isolated. Vaccine recipients had no previous SARS-CoV-2 infection; their nucleocapsid antibodies were negative. Cultures used more than 1.5 million PBMC per well, 9 to 10 IU/ml IL-2 and approximately 10 ug/ml peptides. The chain couples TRBV6-6 to TRBJ2-4; D possibly corresponds to TRBD2 (7 bases). The sequences come from CD4+ T cells from PBMCs cultured with HCoV-NL63 spike peptides, collected before COVID-19 vaccination. This sequence originates from a human donor who received a COVID-19 vaccine. The CDR3 coding sequence is TGTGCCAGCAGTCCCTTCGCACATACAGGGATGCGTCGGGAGGTCATTCAGTACTTC. This sequence encodes CASSPFAHTGMRREVIQYF.